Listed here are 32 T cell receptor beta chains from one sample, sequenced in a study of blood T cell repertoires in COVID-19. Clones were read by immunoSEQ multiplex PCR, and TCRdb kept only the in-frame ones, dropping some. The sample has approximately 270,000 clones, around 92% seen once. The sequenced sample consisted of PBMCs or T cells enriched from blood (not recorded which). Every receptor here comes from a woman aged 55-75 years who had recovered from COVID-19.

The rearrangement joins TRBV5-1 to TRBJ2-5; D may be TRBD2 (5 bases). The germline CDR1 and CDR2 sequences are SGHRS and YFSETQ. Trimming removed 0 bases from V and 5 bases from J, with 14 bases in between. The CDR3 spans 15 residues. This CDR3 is CASSLAGRRLETQYF. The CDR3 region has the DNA TGCGCCAGCAGCTTGGCCGGACGGAGGCTGGAGACCCAGTACTTC.

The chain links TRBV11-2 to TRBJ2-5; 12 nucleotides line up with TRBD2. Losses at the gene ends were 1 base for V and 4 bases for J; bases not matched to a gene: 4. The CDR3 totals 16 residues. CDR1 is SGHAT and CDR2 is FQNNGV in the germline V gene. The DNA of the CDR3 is TGTGCCAGCAGCTTAGTTCTGACTAGCGGGAGAGAGACCCAGTACTTC. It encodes CASSLVLTSGRETQYF.

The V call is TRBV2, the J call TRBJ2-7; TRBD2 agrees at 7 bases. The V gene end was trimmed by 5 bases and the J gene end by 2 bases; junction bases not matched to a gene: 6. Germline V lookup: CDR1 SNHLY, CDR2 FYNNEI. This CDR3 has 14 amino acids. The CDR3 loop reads CASSPTSATYEQYF. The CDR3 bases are TGTGCCAGCAGTCCCACTAGCGCCACCTACGAGCAGTACTTC.

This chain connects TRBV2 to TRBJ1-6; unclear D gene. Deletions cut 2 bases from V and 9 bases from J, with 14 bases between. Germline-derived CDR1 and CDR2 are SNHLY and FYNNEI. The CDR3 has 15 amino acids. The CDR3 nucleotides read TGTGCCAGCAGTGAATTGGGCAGTGTCAGTTCACCCCTCCACTTT. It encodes CASSELGSVSSPLHF.

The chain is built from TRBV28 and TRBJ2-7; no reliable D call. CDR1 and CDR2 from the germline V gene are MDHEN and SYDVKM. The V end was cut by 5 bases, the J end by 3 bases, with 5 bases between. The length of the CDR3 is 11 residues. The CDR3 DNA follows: TGTGCCAGCAGTCACAGCTACGAGCAGTACTTC. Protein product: CASSHSYEQYF.

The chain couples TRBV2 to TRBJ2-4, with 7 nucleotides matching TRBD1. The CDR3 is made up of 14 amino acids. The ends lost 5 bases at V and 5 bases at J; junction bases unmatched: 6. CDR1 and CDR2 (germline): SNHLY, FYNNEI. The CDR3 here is CASSPTGAENIQYF. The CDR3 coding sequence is TGTGCCAGCAGTCCTACAGGGGCCGAAAACATTCAGTACTTC.

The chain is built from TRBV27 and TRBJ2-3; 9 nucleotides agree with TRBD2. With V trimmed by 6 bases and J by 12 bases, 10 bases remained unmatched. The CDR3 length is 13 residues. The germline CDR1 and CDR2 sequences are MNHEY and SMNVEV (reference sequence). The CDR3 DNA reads TGTGCCAGCAGAACCGGGACTAGCAACCGCCAGTATTTT. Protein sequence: CASRTGTSNRQYF.

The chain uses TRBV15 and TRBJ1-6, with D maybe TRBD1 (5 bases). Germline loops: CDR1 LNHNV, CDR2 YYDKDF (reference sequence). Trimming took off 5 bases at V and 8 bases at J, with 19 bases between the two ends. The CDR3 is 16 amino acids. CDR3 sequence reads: CATSHVLESGDSPLHF. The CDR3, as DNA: TGTGCCACCAGCCATGTTTTGGAGTCGGGGGATTCACCCCTCCACTTT.

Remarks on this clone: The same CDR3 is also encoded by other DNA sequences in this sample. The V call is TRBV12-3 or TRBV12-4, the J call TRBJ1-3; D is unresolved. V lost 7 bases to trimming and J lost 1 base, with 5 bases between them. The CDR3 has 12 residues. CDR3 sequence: CASTLSGNTIYF. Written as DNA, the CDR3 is TGTGCCAGCACCCTATCTGGAAACACCATATATTTT.

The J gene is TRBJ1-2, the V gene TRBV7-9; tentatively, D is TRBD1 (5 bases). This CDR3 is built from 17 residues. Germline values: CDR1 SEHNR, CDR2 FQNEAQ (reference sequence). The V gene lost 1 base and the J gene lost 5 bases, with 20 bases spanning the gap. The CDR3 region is CASSLGGGGRLRYGYTF. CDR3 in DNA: TGTGCCAGCAGCTTAGGTGGGGGAGGCCGATTGCGGTATGGCTACACCTTC.

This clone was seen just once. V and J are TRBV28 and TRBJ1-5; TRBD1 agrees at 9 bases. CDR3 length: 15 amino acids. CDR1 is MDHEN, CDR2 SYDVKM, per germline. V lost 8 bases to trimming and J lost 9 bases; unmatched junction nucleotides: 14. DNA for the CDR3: TGTGCCAGCCGCCGGCTAGACAGGGGGTTGCTGCCCCAGCATTTT. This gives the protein CASRRLDRGLLPQHF.

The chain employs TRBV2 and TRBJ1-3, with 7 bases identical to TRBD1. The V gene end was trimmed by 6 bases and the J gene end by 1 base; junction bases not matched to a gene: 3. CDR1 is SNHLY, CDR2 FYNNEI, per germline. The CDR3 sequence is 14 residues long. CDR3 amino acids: CASRTGSSGNTIYF. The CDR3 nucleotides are TGTGCCAGCAGGACAGGGAGTTCTGGAAACACCATATATTTT.

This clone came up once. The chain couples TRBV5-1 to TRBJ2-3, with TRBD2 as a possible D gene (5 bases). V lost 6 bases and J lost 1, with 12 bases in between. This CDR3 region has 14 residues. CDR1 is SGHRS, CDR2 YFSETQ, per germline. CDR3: CASNAGTGTDTQYF. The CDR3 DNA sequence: TGCGCCAGCAACGCGGGTACTGGCACAGATACGCAGTATTTT.

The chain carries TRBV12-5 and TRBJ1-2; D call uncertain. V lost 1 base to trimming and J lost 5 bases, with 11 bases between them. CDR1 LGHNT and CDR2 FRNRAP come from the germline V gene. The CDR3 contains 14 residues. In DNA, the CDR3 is TGTGCTAGTGGTTTGGCCTCGCCCGGGTATGGCTACACCTTC. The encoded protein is CASGLASPGYGYTF.

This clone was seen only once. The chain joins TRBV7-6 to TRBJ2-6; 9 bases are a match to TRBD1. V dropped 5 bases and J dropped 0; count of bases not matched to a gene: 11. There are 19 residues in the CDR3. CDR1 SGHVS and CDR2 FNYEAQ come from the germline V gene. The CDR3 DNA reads TGTGCCAGCAGCCTGGGACAGGGCCCCCCTCTCTCTGGGGCCAACGTCCTGACTTTC. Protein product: CASSLGQGPPLSGANVLTF.

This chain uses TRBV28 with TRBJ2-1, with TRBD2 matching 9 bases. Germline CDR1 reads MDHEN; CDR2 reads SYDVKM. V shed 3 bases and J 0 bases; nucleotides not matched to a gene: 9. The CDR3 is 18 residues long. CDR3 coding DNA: TGTGCCAGCAGTTTCTGGGCTAGCGGGAAGAGCTCCTACAATGAGCAGTTCTTC. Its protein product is CASSFWASGKSSYNEQFF.

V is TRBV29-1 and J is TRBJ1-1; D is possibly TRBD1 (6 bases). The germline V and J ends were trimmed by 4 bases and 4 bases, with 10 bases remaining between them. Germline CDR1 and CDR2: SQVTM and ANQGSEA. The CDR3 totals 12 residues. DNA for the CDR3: TGCAGCGTTGTTGCAGGGGCCACTGAAGCTTTCTTT. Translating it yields CSVVAGATEAFF.

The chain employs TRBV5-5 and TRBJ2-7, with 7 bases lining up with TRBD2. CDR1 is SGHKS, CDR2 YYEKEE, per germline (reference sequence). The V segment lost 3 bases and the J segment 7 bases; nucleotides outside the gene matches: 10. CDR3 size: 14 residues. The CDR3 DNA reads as TGTGCCAGCAGCTCCCCGGGGGGTCCGGGGGAGCAGTACTTC. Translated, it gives CASSSPGGPGEQYF.

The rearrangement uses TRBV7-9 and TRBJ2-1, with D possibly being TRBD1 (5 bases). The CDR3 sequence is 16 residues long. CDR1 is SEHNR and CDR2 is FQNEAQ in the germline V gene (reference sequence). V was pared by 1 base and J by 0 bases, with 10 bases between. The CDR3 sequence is CASSLVRQSSYNEQFF. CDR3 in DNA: TGTGCCAGCAGCTTAGTGAGACAGAGCTCCTACAATGAGCAGTTCTTC.

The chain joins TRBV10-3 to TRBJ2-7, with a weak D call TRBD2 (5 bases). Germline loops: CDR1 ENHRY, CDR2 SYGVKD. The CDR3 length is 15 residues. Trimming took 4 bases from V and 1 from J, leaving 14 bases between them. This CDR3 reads CAISVEDLDSYEQYF. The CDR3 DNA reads TGTGCCATCAGTGTGGAGGACCTAGATTCCTACGAGCAGTACTTC.

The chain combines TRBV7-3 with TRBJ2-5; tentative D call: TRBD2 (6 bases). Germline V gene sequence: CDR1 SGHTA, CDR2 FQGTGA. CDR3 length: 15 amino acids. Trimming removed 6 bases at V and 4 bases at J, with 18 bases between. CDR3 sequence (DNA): TGTGCCAGCAGTCCTTGGGGGTCGGGAGCAGAGACCCAGTACTTC. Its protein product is CASSPWGSGAETQYF.

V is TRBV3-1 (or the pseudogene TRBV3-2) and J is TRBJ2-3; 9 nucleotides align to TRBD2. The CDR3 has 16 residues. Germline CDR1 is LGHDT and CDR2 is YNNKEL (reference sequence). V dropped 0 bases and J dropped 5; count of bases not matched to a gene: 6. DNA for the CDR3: TGTGCCAGCAGCCAAGATCGCGGGAGGGGGAGAGATACGCAGTATTTT. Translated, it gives CASSQDRGRGRDTQYF.

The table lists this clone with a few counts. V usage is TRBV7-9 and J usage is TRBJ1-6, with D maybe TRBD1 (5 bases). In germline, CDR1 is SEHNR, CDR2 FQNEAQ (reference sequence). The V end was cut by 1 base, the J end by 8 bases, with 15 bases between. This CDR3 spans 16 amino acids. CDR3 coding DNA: TGTGCCAGCAGCTTAGGTGGGGCAGGGCTTCATTCACCCCTCCACTTT. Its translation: CASSLGGAGLHSPLHF. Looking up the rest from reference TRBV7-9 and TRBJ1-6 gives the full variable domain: DTGVSQNPRHKITKRGQNVTFRCDPISEHNRLYWYRQTLGQGPEFLTYFQNEAQLEKSRLLSDRFSAERPKGSFSTLEIQRTEQGDSAMYLCASSLGGAGLHSPLHFGNGTRLTVT.

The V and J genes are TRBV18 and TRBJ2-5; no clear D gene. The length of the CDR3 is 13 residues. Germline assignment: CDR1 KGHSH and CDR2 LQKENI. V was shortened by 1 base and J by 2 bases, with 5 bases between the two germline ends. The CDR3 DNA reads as TGTGCCAGCTCACCACGGCAGCAAGAGACCCAGTACTTC. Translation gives CASSPRQQETQYF.

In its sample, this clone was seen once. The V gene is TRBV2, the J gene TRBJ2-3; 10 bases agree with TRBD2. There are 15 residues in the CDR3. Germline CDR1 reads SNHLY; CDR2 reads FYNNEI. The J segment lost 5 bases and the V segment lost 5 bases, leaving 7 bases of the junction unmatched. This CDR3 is CASSWTSGSEDTQYF. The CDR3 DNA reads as TGTGCCAGCAGTTGGACTAGCGGTTCGGAAGATACGCAGTATTTT.

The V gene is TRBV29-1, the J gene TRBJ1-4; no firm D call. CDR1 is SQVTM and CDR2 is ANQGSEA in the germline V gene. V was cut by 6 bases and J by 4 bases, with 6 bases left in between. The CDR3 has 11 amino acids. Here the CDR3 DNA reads TGCAGCGTGCAGGATAATGAAAAACTGTTTTTT. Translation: CSVQDNEKLFF.

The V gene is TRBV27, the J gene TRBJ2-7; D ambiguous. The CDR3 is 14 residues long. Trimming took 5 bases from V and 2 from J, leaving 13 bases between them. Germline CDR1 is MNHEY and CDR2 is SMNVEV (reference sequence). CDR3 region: CASSPTTPPYEQYF. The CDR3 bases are TGTGCCAGCAGTCCAACGACACCGCCCTACGAGCAGTACTTC.

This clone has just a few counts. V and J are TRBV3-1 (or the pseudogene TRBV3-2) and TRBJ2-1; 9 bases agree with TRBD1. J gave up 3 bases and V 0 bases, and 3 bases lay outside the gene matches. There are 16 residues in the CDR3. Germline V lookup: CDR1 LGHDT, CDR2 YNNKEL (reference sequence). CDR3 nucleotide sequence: TGTGCCAGCAGCCAAGAGACAGGGGGGCACTACAATGAGCAGTTCTTC. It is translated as CASSQETGGHYNEQFF.

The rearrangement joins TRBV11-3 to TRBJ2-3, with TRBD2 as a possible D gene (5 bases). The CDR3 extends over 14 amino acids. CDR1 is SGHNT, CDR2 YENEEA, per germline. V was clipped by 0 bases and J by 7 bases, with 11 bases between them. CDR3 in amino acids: CASSLEPTGNTQYF. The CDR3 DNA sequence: TGTGCCAGCAGCTTAGAGCCCACCGGGAATACGCAGTATTTT.

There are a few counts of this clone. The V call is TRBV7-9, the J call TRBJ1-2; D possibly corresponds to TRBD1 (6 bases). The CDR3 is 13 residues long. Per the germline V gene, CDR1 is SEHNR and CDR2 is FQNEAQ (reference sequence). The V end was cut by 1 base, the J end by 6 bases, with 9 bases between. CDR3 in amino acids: CASSLGTGNGYTF. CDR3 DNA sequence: TGTGCCAGCAGCTTAGGAACAGGGAATGGCTACACCTTC.

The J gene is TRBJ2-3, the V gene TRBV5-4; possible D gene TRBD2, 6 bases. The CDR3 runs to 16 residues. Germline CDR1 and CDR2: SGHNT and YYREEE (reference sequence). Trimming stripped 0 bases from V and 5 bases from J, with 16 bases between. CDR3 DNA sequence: TGTGCCAGCAGCTTGGGGGGACTGGCGGGCCAAGATACGCAGTATTTT. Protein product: CASSLGGLAGQDTQYF.

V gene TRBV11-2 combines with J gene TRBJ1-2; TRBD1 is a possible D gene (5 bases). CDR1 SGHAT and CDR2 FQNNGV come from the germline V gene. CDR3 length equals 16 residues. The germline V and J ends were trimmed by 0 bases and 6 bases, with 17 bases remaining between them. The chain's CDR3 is CASSLDLTGSLDGYTF. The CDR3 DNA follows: TGTGCCAGCAGCTTAGATCTTACAGGTTCCCTGGATGGCTACACCTTC.